Presented here are 31 T cell receptor beta chains from one specimen sequenced in a study of cytomegalovirus exposure and HLA in healthy donors. The PCR used 60 Vbeta and 13 Jbeta primers. Generated by immunoSEQ multiplex PCR, the TCRdb table keeps only in-frame clones and is missing some. Of some 200,000 clones listed, about 83% were seen once; the top ten hold around 2.6%. Source material: PBMCs. The source is a female donor in good health and CMV-seronegative.

The genes are TRBV5-1 and TRBJ2-2, with D perhaps TRBD2 (6 bases). The CDR3 length is 15 residues. The germline CDR1 and CDR2 sequences are SGHRS and YFSETQ. V was pared by 4 bases and J by 4 bases, with 14 bases between. The CDR3 DNA sequence: TGCGCCAGCAGCCCGCTGATCGGGGGCACCGGGGAGCTGTTTTTT. The encoded protein is CASSPLIGGTGELFF.

The rearrangement uses TRBV10-3 and TRBJ2-2; D remains ambiguous. Trimming removed 6 bases from V and 7 bases from J, with 9 bases in between. The CDR3 is 12 amino acids. In germline, CDR1 is ENHRY, CDR2 SYGVKD. The CDR3 sequence: CAISPKDGELFF. The CDR3 region has the DNA TGTGCCATCAGCCCTAAAGACGGGGAGCTGTTTTTT.

The chain is built from TRBV28 and TRBJ2-1; 10 nucleotides line up with TRBD2. V dropped 6 bases and J dropped 5; count of bases not matched to a gene: 7. The CDR3 runs to 15 residues. CDR1 is MDHEN and CDR2 is SYDVKM in the germline V gene. The CDR3: CASSPGTSVNNEQFF. Here the CDR3 DNA reads TGTGCCAGCAGCCCCGGGACTAGCGTTAACAATGAGCAGTTCTTC.

V is TRBV27 and J is TRBJ2-7; perhaps TRBD2 as D (5 bases). The CDR3 has 17 residues. Trimming stripped 2 bases from V and 0 bases from J, with 17 bases between. Looked up from germline, CDR1 is MNHEY and CDR2 is SMNVEV (reference sequence). CDR3 sequence (DNA): TGTGCCAGCAGTTTACGGGAACGGACGCCGGGCTCCTACGAGCAGTACTTC. Translation: CASSLRERTPGSYEQYF.

This rearrangement joins TRBV21-1 to TRBJ1-2; the table's D call TRBD1 went unverified against the DNA. TRBV21-1 is a recognized pseudogene. The CDR3 is 17 residues long. The DNA for the CDR3 is TGTGCCAGCAGCAAAAGGTCTAACAGGGCCTCCTTCCATGGCTACACCTTC. It specifies CASSKRSNRASFHGYTF.

The rearrangement links TRBV7-8 to TRBJ1-2; D ambiguous. V gave up 1 base and J gave up 3 bases, with 12 bases separating them. Germline V CDR1 and CDR2: SGHVS, FQNEAQ. CDR3 size: 15 residues. CDR3 in DNA: TGTGCCAGCAGCTTAGGCGCAGGAACGTACTATGGCTACACCTTC. As protein: CASSLGAGTYYGYTF.

The chain couples TRBV5-1 to TRBJ2-1; TRBD1 is a possible D gene (6 bases). The CDR3 is made up of 15 amino acids. Trimming took 8 bases from V and 0 from J, leaving 15 bases between them. Germline V CDR1 and CDR2: SGHRS, YFSETQ. The CDR3 here is CASSTGWDSYNEQFF. CDR3 DNA: TGCGCCAGTAGCACAGGGTGGGACTCCTACAATGAGCAGTTCTTC.

The chain recombines TRBV11-2 with TRBJ2-2; the D gene is possibly TRBD2 (6 bases). The V gene's germline CDR1 is SGHAT and CDR2 FQNNGV. This CDR3 has 18 amino acids. The V gene lost 4 bases and the J gene lost 4 bases, with 22 bases spanning the gap. The CDR3 DNA reads TGTGCCAGCAGCTCCTCCCTGGGTAGCGGTGGAATCACCGGGGAGCTGTTTTTT. It yields the protein CASSSSLGSGGITGELFF.

This clone was detected a few times. This sequence joins TRBV9 and TRBJ2-5; 8 bases agree with TRBD2. The CDR3 has 13 amino acids. Germline V gene sequence: CDR1 SGDLS, CDR2 YYNGEE. The V segment lost 5 bases and the J segment 7 bases; nucleotides outside the gene matches: 7. CDR3: CASSLAGGGTQYF. CDR3 coding DNA: TGTGCCAGCAGTCTCGCGGGAGGAGGGACCCAGTACTTC.

J is TRBJ2-5 and V is TRBV11-3; no reliable D call. This CDR3 contains 12 residues. Trimming took off 8 bases at V and 2 bases at J, with 9 bases between the two ends. Germline V gene lookup returns CDR1 SGHNT and CDR2 YENEEA. CDR3 loop: CASAAIQETQYF. In DNA form, the CDR3 reads TGTGCCAGCGCCGCTATACAAGAGACCCAGTACTTC.

V is TRBV7-9 and J is TRBJ1-5; no clear D. V was pared by 1 base and J by 2 bases, with 9 bases between. Germline V gene lookup returns CDR1 SEHNR and CDR2 FQNEAQ (reference sequence). This CDR3 is built from 15 residues. The CDR3 DNA reads TGTGCCAGCAGCTTAGGAGTAGTCGGCAATCAGCCCCAGCATTTT. Amino acids: CASSLGVVGNQPQHF.

This chain joins TRBV5-1 and TRBJ2-3, with D possibly matching TRBD1 (5 bases). The CDR3 totals 15 residues. Germline CDR1 SGHRS, CDR2 YFSETQ. Trimming took 0 bases from V and 2 from J, leaving 10 bases between them. The CDR3 region is CASSLEQAPTDTQYF. The CDR3, as DNA: TGCGCCAGCAGCTTGGAACAGGCTCCCACAGATACGCAGTATTTT.

This clone was observed a few times. The CDR3 loop reads CASSLELSSYGYTF. The CDR3, as DNA: TGCGCCAGCAGCTTGGAGTTATCGAGCTATGGCTACACCTTC. The chain carries TRBV5-1 and TRBJ1-2; the D is unclear. The V gene's germline CDR1 is SGHRS and CDR2 YFSETQ. CDR3 length: 14 residues. The V and J ends lost 0 bases and 4 bases respectively, with 10 bases between them. Filled out from reference TRBV5-1 and TRBJ1-2, the complete variable domain reads KAGVTQTPRYLIKTRGQQVTLSCSPISGHRSVSWYQQTPGQGLQFLFEYFSETQRNKGNFPGRFSGRQFSNSRSEMNVSTLELGDSALYLCASSLELSSYGYTFGSGTRLTVV.

This chain joins TRBV2 and TRBJ1-2; 10 bases are a match to TRBD1. This CDR3 is built from 15 residues. CDR1 SNHLY and CDR2 FYNNEI come from the germline V gene. The trim removed 6 bases at V and 6 bases at J, leaving 10 bases unmatched. CDR3 sequence reads: CASRPFGQGVHGYTF. DNA of the CDR3: TGTGCCAGCAGGCCCTTCGGACAGGGGGTGCATGGCTACACCTTC.

This CDR3 reads CASSLRVGGLNTEAFF. CDR3 in DNA: TGTGCCAGTAGTCTCCGCGTCGGGGGGTTAAACACTGAAGCTTTCTTT. J is TRBJ1-1 and V is TRBV19; D is possibly TRBD1 (5 bases). The CDR3 runs 16 residues. V was cut by 5 bases and J by 2 bases, with 18 bases left in between. Germline V gene lookup returns CDR1 LNHDA and CDR2 SQIVND (reference sequence).

The J gene is TRBJ2-7, the V gene TRBV7-5; no check of the table's D call, TRBD1, against the DNA was made. TRBV7-5 is listed as a pseudogene. The CDR3 is 11 residues long. This CDR3 is CARSLVTGKYF. In DNA form, the CDR3 reads TGTGCCAGAAGCTTAGTTACAGGGAAGTACTTC.

The rearrangement links TRBV7-9 to TRBJ2-1; a possible D gene is TRBD2 (7 bases). The germline gives CDR1 SEHNR, CDR2 FQNEAQ (reference sequence). V lost 2 bases and J lost 9, with 14 bases in between. CDR3 length: 14 amino acids. The CDR3 is CASSLSGGNSEQFF. CDR3 bases: TGTGCCAGCAGCTTATCGGGGGGCAACAGTGAGCAGTTCTTC.

The J gene is TRBJ1-2, the V gene TRBV6-6; D is perhaps TRBD1 (5 bases). The ends were cut back, 0 bases at V and 3 bases at J, with 8 bases in the middle. This CDR3 spans 14 amino acids. Germline V lookup: CDR1 MNHNY, CDR2 SVGAGI (reference sequence). The CDR3 sequence is CASSYSGGDYGYTF. In DNA form, the CDR3 reads TGTGCCAGCAGTTACTCGGGGGGGGACTATGGCTACACCTTC.

This clone has a count of ten or more. This rearrangement joins TRBV29-1 to TRBJ2-7, with D maybe TRBD1 (5 bases). The CDR3 sequence is 14 residues long. Trimming removed 6 bases at V and 2 bases at J, with 17 bases between. CDR1 is SQVTM, CDR2 ANQGSEA, per germline. DNA of the CDR3: TGCAGCGTAAGGGGCGCAGGACGGACCTACGAGCAGTACTTC. Translating gives CSVRGAGRTYEQYF.

The chain joins TRBV6-5 to TRBJ2-3, with D maybe TRBD2 (5 bases). The CDR3 has 13 residues. In germline, CDR1 is MNHEY, CDR2 SVGAGI. V gave up 7 bases and J gave up 4 bases, with 12 bases separating them. CDR3: CASTPGGSDTQYF. The CDR3 DNA sequence: TGTGCCAGCACCCCAGGAGGTTCAGATACGCAGTATTTT.

The CDR3 region is CASSQEPSGRAYEQYF. DNA for the CDR3: TGCGCCAGCAGCCAAGAGCCTAGCGGGAGGGCCTACGAGCAGTACTTC. The chain employs TRBV4-3 and TRBJ2-7; TRBD2 agrees at 12 bases. Germline trimming cut 0 bases from V and 2 bases from J; bases unmatched to any gene: 2. The germline CDR1 and CDR2 sequences are LGHNA and YSLEER. CDR3 size: 16 residues.

As DNA, the CDR3 is TGTGCCAGCAGCTTTGGACTAGCCTACAATGAGCAGTTCTTC. It codes for CASSFGLAYNEQFF. This chain joins TRBV7-9 and TRBJ2-1; 7 nucleotides line up with TRBD2. In germline, CDR1 is SEHNR, CDR2 FQNEAQ (reference sequence). The V gene end was trimmed by 3 bases and the J gene end by 2 bases; junction bases not matched to a gene: 1. The CDR3 is 14 amino acids.

This clone was observed a handful of times. The chain carries TRBV28 and TRBJ1-1; unclear D gene. Deletions cut 8 bases from V and 6 bases from J, with 10 bases between. This CDR3 spans 11 amino acids. CDR1 is MDHEN and CDR2 is SYDVKM in the germline V gene. CDR3 loop: CASRGKPEAFF. The CDR3 nucleotides read TGTGCCAGCCGAGGGAAACCTGAAGCTTTCTTT.

The chain carries TRBV4-3 and TRBJ2-3; the D gene is possibly TRBD2 (6 bases). The CDR3 has 16 amino acids. Germline lookup yields CDR1 LGHNA and CDR2 YSLEER. V was trimmed by 4 bases and J by 3 bases, leaving 17 bases between them. The CDR3 here is CASSRGVGEGTDTQYF. The CDR3 DNA is TGCGCCAGCAGCCGGGGGGTAGGCGAGGGTACAGATACGCAGTATTTT.

The V gene is TRBV6-5, the J gene TRBJ2-3; 10 bases map to TRBD2. Germline-derived CDR1 and CDR2 are MNHEY and SVGAGI. The CDR3 extends over 14 amino acids. V dropped 6 bases and J dropped 6; count of bases not matched to a gene: 6. CDR3 loop: CASRLAGSLDTQYF. The CDR3 DNA reads as TGTGCCAGCAGACTAGCGGGATCCTTGGATACGCAGTATTTT.

V is TRBV28 and J is TRBJ2-1; 8 bases fit TRBD2. The junction had 12 bases not matched to a gene; V was cut back by 6 bases and J by 14 bases. The length of the CDR3 is 13 residues. Germline V gives CDR1 MDHEN, CDR2 SYDVKM. The CDR3 reads CASSPGSGRYKFF. The CDR3 coding sequence is TGTGCCAGCAGCCCGGGGAGCGGGAGATATAAGTTCTTC.

The chain has TRBV11-2 and TRBJ1-3; D is uncertain. The germline V gene has CDR1 SGHAT and CDR2 FQNNGV. The CDR3 extends over 15 amino acids. Between the trimmed V and J ends, which lost 4 bases and 0 bases, there was a span of 10 bases. CDR3 coding DNA: TGTGCCAGCAGCTCCGACGGGAGCTCTGGAAACACCATATATTTT. Protein product: CASSSDGSSGNTIYF.

The chain couples TRBV11-2 to TRBJ2-1; TRBD2 might be the D (6 bases). Trimming took 5 bases from V and 2 from J, leaving 16 bases between them. The CDR3 extends over 16 amino acids. Germline values: CDR1 SGHAT, CDR2 FQNNGV. CDR3 sequence reads: CASSPVGGIPYNEQFF. The CDR3 region has the DNA TGTGCCAGCAGCCCAGTGGGGGGAATCCCCTACAATGAGCAGTTCTTC.

This clone appeared a few times. The CDR3 DNA reads as TGTGCCAGCAGTGACTCTTCGGGATTATACAATGAGCAGTTCTTC. Its protein is CASSDSSGLYNEQFF. This rearrangement joins TRBV6-4 to TRBJ2-1; a possible D gene is TRBD2 (5 bases). This CDR3 is built from 15 residues. The germline gives CDR1 MRHNA, CDR2 SNTAGT. Trimming removed 0 bases at V and 4 bases at J, with 10 bases between.

The rearrangement uses TRBV11-2 and TRBJ2-2; 8 positions agree with TRBD1. With 5 bases clipped from V and 0 bases from J, the junction kept 5 bases outside the gene matches. Germline V gene data show CDR1 as SGHAT and CDR2 as FQNNGV. The CDR3 is 16 residues long. CDR3 residues: CASSRRGPTNTGELFF. The CDR3 DNA follows: TGTGCCAGCAGCCGCAGGGGGCCTACGAACACCGGGGAGCTGTTTTTT.

The V and J genes are TRBV7-9 and TRBJ2-1, with TRBD1 identical over 8 bases. The CDR3 has 16 residues. Germline CDR1 reads SEHNR; CDR2 reads FQNEAQ (reference sequence). The J segment lost 6 bases and the V segment lost 5 bases, leaving 12 bases of the junction unmatched. The DNA of the CDR3 is TGTGCCAGCAGCACCCACGACAGGGGAGTGCCCAATGAGCAGTTCTTC. This codes for CASSTHDRGVPNEQFF.